This TCR beta chain is from a study of response to subunit inactivated influenza vaccine. TCRdb passed the RT-PCR reads through MiXCR, listing each CDR3 protein once. The sample contains over 300,000 distinct CDR3 sequences, around a fifth of which appear only once. With 2 bases removed from V and 5 bases from J, the gap between germline ends came to 11 bases. Germline values: CDR1 KGHSH, CDR2 LQKENI. This CDR3 is built from 14 residues. The receptor comes from a man between 50 and 75 years old who received an inactivated influenza vaccine. Sequenced material: PBMCs from blood, taken less than 22 months after vaccination. V usage is TRBV18 and J usage is TRBJ2-3; possible D gene TRBD1, 6 bases. The CDR3, as DNA: TGTGCCAGCTCACCAATGACAGGAATAGATACGCAGTATTTT. This gives the protein CASSPMTGIDTQYF. The full variable domain, in which reference TRBV18 and TRBJ2-3 provide the parts outside the CDR3, is NAGVMQNPRHLVRRRGQEARLRCSPMKGHSHVYWYRQLPEEGLKFMVYLQKENIIDESGMPKERFSAEFPKEGPSILRIQQVVRGDSAAYFCASSPMTGIDTQYFGPGTRLTVL.